This TCR beta chain was recorded in a study of siplizumab effects on memory and regulatory T cells. Findings and caveats of the study: Sequences below about 10^-5 frequency were poorly captured, and few alloreactive clones mapped to unstimulated subsets.

Looked up from germline, CDR1 is KGHSH and CDR2 is LQKENI. This CDR3 spans 17 amino acids. V shed 4 bases, J shed 8 bases, and the junction held 12 bases outside the gene matches. About this clone: Its antigen is as yet unknown.

Sequencing used immunoSEQ multiplex PCR; TCRdb keeps in-frame clones, though not all of them. In the table there are over 80,000 clones, 85% to 95% of which are singletons. The clonotype originates from a human donor in good health. The chain is built from TRBV18 and TRBJ2-1, with TRBD2 identical over 12 bases. The sequenced material came from non-Treg CD4+ T cells sorted from blood. The DNA of the CDR3 is TGTGCCAGCTCACGCTGGACTAGCGGGGCCTTAGTCGATGAGCAGTTCTTC. Protein sequence: CASSRWTSGALVDEQFF.